Listed below are T cell receptor beta chains from one sample, sequenced in a study of tumor-infiltrating lymphocytes in primary liver carcinoma. TCRdb called the multiplex PCR reads again in MiXCR, with one record for every CDR3 protein. The sample contains approximately 110,000 distinct CDR3 sequences, 64% of which appear only once. Sequenced: liver tumor tissue from sampling region 3. The receptors originated from a woman aged 60-70 years with primary liver carcinoma and hepatitis B virus infection. Both conserved end residues are part of each CDR3. The D gene is left open where the match is weak. Only some rows state a clone size, as once, few, many or a class for expanded clones.

TGTGCCAGCAGCTACACAGGGACTGGCGCCCACAATGAGCAGTTCTTC	CASSYTGTGAHNEQFF	TRBJ2-1	TRBV5-6	-	-
TGTGCCAGCAGCTTACACCGCGGGACCCAAGAGACCCAGTACTTC	CASSLHRGTQETQYF	TRBJ2-5	TRBV11-1	-	-
TGCAGCGTTGCTCTGAGACGGGGCACTCTAGAATATGGCTACACCTTC	CSVALRRGTLEYGYTF	TRBJ1-2	TRBV29-1	many	-
TGTGCCAGCGTCTCTAGCGGGAGTTTCGAGCAGTACTTC	CASVSSGSFEQYF	TRBJ2-7	TRBV6-5	many	TRBD2
TGTGCCGGTAGTATAGTCCCAGGAAGCAATCAGCCCCAGCATTTT	CAGSIVPGSNQPQHF	TRBJ1-5	TRBV19	-	-
TGTGTCAGCAGTGACTGGCAGGGCCCCTACAATGAGCAGTTCTTC	CVSSDWQGPYNEQFF	TRBJ2-1	TRBV6-4	-	-
TGTGCCAGCAGCTTGGAACCGACTGGAAACACCATATATTTT	CASSLEPTGNTIYF	TRBJ1-3	TRBV5-5	many	-
TGTGCCAAGAGCTTAATGCTAGCGAACACCAGGGAGCTGTTTTTT	CAKSLMLANTRELFF	TRBJ2-2	TRBV11-2	-	-
TGTGCCAGCAGTCGATATCGCCGGGAAAAAGAGACCCAGTACTTC	CASSRYRREKETQYF	TRBJ2-5	TRBV28	-	-
TGTGCCAGCAGCGAAAAAAGCGGGAAGGGCAAAAACATTCAGTACTTC	CASSEKSGKGKNIQYF	TRBJ2-4	TRBV21-1	-	-
TGTGCCAGCAGCCCACATAGCGGGAGGCCGAACACCGTGAAGCTGTTTTTT	CASSPHSGRPNTVKLFF	TRBJ2-2	TRBV6-2/TRBV6-3	-	TRBD2
TGTGCCAGCAGCAGGGGGAGACAGGGGAATGGCTACACCTTC	CASSRGRQGNGYTF	TRBJ1-2	TRBV7-9	-	TRBD1
TGTGCCAGCAGCTTGGGGGGTGGGGACATTCAGTACTTC	CASSLGGGDIQYF	TRBJ2-4	TRBV7-3	-	-
TGCACCAGCTGCGACAGCTATGGCTACACCTTC	CTSCDSYGYTF	TRBJ1-2	TRBV4-1	once	-
TGTGTCAGCAGTCCGTCGACTAGCGGGAGTGCGACCGGGGAGCTGTTTTTT	CVSSPSTSGSATGELFF	TRBJ2-2	TRBV28	once	TRBD2
TGTGCCAGCAGCCCACTCCTAACGGGATCCTACAATGAGCAGTTCTTC	CASSPLLTGSYNEQFF	TRBJ2-1	TRBV11-2	once	-
TGTGCCAGCAACGTAGAAGCGAGGGCCTCCTACGAGCAGTACTTC	CASNVEARASYEQYF	TRBJ2-7	TRBV11-2	few	-
TGTGCCAGCAGTGAAGCAGGGGGAGTTGAAGAGCAGTACTTC	CASSEAGGVEEQYF	TRBJ2-7	TRBV6-1	many	-
TGTGCCAGCAGAGTAAGCGGGGACCACTACGAGCAGTACTTC	CASRVSGDHYEQYF	TRBJ2-7	TRBV12-3/TRBV12-4	many	TRBD2
TGTGCCAGCAGTTTAGATGGCTCCTCAACCTACGATGAGCAGTTCTTC	CASSLDGSSTYDEQFF	TRBJ2-1	TRBV11-2	-	-
TGCGCCAGCACCTATGGGGACGGACAATTCAACCCCCACGAGCAGTACTTC	CASTYGDGQFNPHEQYF	TRBJ2-7	TRBV11-3	-	-
TGCGCCAGCAGCTTGGCCCGGGGTTACTACGAGCAGTACTTC	CASSLARGYYEQYF	TRBJ2-7	TRBV5-1	-	-